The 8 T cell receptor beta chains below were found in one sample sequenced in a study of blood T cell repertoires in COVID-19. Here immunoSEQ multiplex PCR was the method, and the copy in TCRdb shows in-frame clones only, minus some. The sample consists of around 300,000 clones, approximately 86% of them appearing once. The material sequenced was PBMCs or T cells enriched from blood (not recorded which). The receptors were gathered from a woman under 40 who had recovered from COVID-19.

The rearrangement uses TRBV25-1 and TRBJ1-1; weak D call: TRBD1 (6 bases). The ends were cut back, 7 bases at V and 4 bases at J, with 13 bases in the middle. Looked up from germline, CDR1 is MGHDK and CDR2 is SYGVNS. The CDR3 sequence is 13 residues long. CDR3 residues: CASTIQGSTEAFF. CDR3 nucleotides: TGTGCCAGCACCATACAGGGATCCACTGAAGCTTTCTTT.

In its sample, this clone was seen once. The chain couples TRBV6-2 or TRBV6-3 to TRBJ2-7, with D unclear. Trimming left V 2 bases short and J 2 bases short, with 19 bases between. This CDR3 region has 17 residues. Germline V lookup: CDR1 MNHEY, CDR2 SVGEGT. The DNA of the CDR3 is TGTGCCAGCAGTTACGACACTCTGTCCCTCCTAACCTACGAGCAGTACTTC. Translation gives CASSYDTLSLLTYEQYF.

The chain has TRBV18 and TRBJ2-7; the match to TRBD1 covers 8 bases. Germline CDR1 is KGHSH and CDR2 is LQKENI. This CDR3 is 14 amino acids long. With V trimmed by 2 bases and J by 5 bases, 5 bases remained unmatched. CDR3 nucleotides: TGTGCCAGCTCACCAAGCACAGGGGGAAACGAGCAGTACTTC. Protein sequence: CASSPSTGGNEQYF.

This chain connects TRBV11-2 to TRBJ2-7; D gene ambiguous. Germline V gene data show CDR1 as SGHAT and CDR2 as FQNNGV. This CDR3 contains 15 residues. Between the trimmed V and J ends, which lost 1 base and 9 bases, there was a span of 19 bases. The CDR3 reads CASSLAVGVYDGQYF. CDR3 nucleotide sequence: TGTGCCAGCAGCTTAGCGGTAGGAGTCTACGATGGGCAGTACTTC.

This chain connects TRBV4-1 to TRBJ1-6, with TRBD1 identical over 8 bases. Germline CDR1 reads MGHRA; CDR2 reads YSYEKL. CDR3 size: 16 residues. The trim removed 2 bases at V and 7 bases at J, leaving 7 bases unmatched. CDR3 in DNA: TGCGCCAGCAGCCAACTTCAGGGGGCCCAAAATTCACCCCTCCACTTT. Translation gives CASSQLQGAQNSPLHF.

Written as DNA, the CDR3 is TGTGCCAGCAGCTTAGTCTCGTGGGGACAGGGTGATGGCTACACCTTC. This sequence encodes CASSLVSWGQGDGYTF. This chain joins TRBV7-9 and TRBJ1-2; 9 nucleotides agree with TRBD1. V was clipped by 1 base and J by 6 bases; unmatched bases: 9. The CDR3 runs to 16 residues. Germline V gene sequence: CDR1 SEHNR, CDR2 FQNEAQ (reference sequence).

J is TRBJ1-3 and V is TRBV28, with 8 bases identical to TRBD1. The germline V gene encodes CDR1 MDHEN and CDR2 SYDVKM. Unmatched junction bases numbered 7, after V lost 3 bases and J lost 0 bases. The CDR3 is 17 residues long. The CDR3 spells CASSLRDRRTSGNTIYF. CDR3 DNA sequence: TGTGCCAGCAGTTTGCGGGACAGGAGGACCTCTGGAAACACCATATATTTT.

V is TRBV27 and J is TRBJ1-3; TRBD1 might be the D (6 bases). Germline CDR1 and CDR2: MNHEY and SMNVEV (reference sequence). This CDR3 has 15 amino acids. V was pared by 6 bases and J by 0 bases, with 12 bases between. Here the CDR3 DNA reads TGTGCCAGCAGCCTAACAGGGCACTCTGGAAACACCATATATTTT. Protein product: CASSLTGHSGNTIYF.